What follows is one T cell receptor beta chain and its context. V was clipped by 6 bases and J by 2 bases; unmatched bases: 11. Per germline, CDR1 SGHTA and CDR2 FQGNSA. The CDR3 extends over 16 amino acids. Those enrolled in Seattle joined during active infection and were followed longitudinally afterward. These data belong to a study of blood T cell repertoires in COVID-19. Study details: Sources were T cells, B-cell-depleted T cells, or PBMCs; the material itself was cDNA or gDNA.

Original processing methods: Amplification from reference gene primers served as the basis for estimated nucleated cell counts. The data were produced by immunoSEQ multiplex PCR, yet TCRdb's version contains in-frame clones alone and is incomplete. Clone size and V and J calls were adopted from that table, with D and trimming inferred from the DNA. The top ten clones hold approximately 8.4% of a sample with 200,000 to 250,000 clones, around four fifths of them seen once. The TCR was taken from a woman over 75 with COVID-19, enrolled during active disease. The rearrangement links TRBV7-2 to TRBJ2-7, with 9 nucleotides matching TRBD1. The source material was peripheral blood. The DNA for the CDR3 is TGTGCCAGCAGGGATTCCGGGACAGGGCTCACCTACGAGCAGTACTTC. The encoded protein is CASRDSGTGLTYEQYF.